These T cell receptor beta chains were read from a single sample in a study of regulatory T cells in long-lasting Graves disease. TCRdb called the multiplex PCR reads again in MiXCR, with one record for every CDR3 protein. Here the sample spans under 800,000 distinct CDR3 sequences, about 15% being singletons. These same data were also listed under a study on T cells in Graves' hyperthyroidism and ophthalmopathy.

Material: peripheral blood mononuclear cells (PBMCs), obtained at new diagnosis, from a patient treated with antithyroid drugs. All receptors derive from a woman in her twenties or thirties with Graves disease. Each CDR3 is given with its conserved first and last residue. Each record gives: J gene, D gene, V gene, clone size, CDR3 protein, CDR3 DNA. A D gene is named only where the DNA matches it firmly. Expanded clones are given a class, and other clones once, few, many or no size at all.

TRBJ2-7,NA,TRBV9,NA,CASSEDRPYEQYF,TGTGCCAGCAGCGAGGACAGACCCTACGAGCAGTACTTC
TRBJ2-2,NA,TRBV4-1,NA,CASSLTGDRSTGELFF,TGCGCCAGCAGCCTCACTGGTGACAGGTCTACCGGGGAGCTGTTTTTT
TRBJ2-7,TRBD2,TRBV27,NA,CASSRSGVSSYEQYF,TGTGCCAGCAGTCGTAGCGGGGTGAGCTCCTACGAGCAGTACTTC
TRBJ1-5,TRBD1,TRBV18,many,CASSQGASNQPQHF,TGTGCCAGCTCACAGGGGGCGAGCAATCAGCCCCAGCATTTT
TRBJ2-5,TRBD1,TRBV5-8,few,CASSLVVGGLETQYF,TGTGCCAGCAGCTTGGTTGTAGGGGGCCTGGAGACCCAGTACTTC
TRBJ1-2,NA,TRBV20-1,many,CSATDGDFGYTF,TGCAGTGCTACCGACGGGGATTTTGGCTACACCTTC
TRBJ1-4,TRBD1,TRBV5-1,NA,CASSLVTGTDNEKLFF,TGCGCCAGCAGCTTGGTAACCGGGACAGATAATGAAAAACTGTTTTTT
TRBJ2-1,NA,TRBV6-2/TRBV6-3,NA,CASRMGLNEQFF,TGTGCCAGCAGAATGGGACTCAATGAGCAGTTCTTC
TRBJ1-1,NA,TRBV10-3,NA,CAISEYGRMNTEAFF,TGTGCCATCAGTGAGTATGGCAGGATGAACACTGAAGCTTTCTTT
TRBJ2-1,NA,TRBV3-1,many,CASSRMGGLGGGNEQFF,TGTGCCAGCAGCCGTATGGGCGGACTCGGCGGCGGGAATGAGCAGTTCTTC
TRBJ1-1,NA,TRBV19,NA,CASRRGRVPVGEAFF,TGTGCCAGTAGAAGAGGACGCGTTCCAGTAGGTGAAGCTTTCTTT
TRBJ1-3,NA,TRBV11-3,many,CASSSPIRLGRFSGNTIYF,TGTGCCAGCAGCTCTCCGATTCGCTTGGGACGGTTCTCTGGAAACACCATATATTTT
TRBJ2-7,NA,TRBV25-1,many,CASKWRERPYYEQYF,TGTGCCAGCAAGTGGAGGGAGAGACCCTACTACGAGCAGTACTTC
TRBJ1-2,NA,TRBV7-9,few,CASSQGTVSSYGYTF,TGCGCCAGCAGCCAAGGCACGGTCAGCTCCTATGGCTACACCTTC
TRBJ2-3,NA,TRBV28,NA,CASSLSAGTDLFTQYF,TGTGCCAGCAGTTTATCTGCGGGGACAGACCTTTTTACGCAGTATTTT
TRBJ1-3,TRBD1,TRBV6-1,NA,CASTRQGSTGNTIYF,TGTGCCAGCACCCGACAGGGAAGTACTGGAAACACCATATATTTT
TRBJ1-2,TRBD1,TRBV14,few,CASSYRGSSYGYTF,TGTGCCAGCAGCTACAGGGGTTCAAGCTATGGCTACACCTTC
TRBJ2-5,TRBD2,TRBV12-3/TRBV12-4,many,CASSRGLAGPTQYF,TGTGCCAGCAGCCGCGGACTAGCGGGACCGACCCAGTACTTC
TRBJ2-5,NA,TRBV12-5,many,CASGLGAGAQETQYF,TGTGCTAGTGGTTTGGGGGCAGGAGCCCAAGAGACCCAGTACTTC
TRBJ2-5,TRBD2,TRBV20-1,NA,CSADSMRASGIETQYF,TGCAGTGCTGACTCTATGCGGGCTAGCGGGATTGAGACCCAGTACTTC
TRBJ1-2,NA,TRBV5-1,NA,CASTLNDGGRRGYTF,TGCGCCAGCACCCTTAACGATGGGGGGCGGCGAGGCTACACCTTC
TRBJ1-2,NA,TRBV15,few,CATSSYGGNYGYTF,TGTGCCACCAGCAGTTATGGGGGCAATTATGGCTACACCTTC